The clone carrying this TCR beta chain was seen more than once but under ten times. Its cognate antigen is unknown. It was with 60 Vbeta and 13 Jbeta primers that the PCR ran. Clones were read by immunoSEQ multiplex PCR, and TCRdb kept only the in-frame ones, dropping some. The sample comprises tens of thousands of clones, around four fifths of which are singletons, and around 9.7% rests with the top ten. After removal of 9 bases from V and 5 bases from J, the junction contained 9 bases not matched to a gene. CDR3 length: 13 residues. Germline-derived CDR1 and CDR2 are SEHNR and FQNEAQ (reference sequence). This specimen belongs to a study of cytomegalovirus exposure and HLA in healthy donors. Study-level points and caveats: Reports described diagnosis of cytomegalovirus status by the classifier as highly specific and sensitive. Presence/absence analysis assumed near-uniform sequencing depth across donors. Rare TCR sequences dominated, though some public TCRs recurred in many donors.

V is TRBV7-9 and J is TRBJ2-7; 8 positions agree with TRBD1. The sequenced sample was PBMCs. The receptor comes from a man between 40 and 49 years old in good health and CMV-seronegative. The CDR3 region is CASTGQGIDEQYF. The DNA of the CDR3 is TGTGCCAGTACCGGACAGGGTATCGACGAGCAGTACTTC.